This TCR beta chain was identified in a study of immune characterization of retroperitoneal liposarcoma (dated by TCRdb to the late 2010s). The library was prepared using PCR. Sequencing used a NextSeq 500. TCRdb trimmed public reads at Q25 via fastp, called clones via MiXCR and kept in-frame beta chains. Each record represents a unique CDR3 protein, reported with the most common genes and DNA among its rows. This sample is represented by about 10,000 distinct CDR3 sequences; around a quarter of them were singletons. Jointly, the top ten make up less than 10% of the sample. This clonotype has only a few counts. Which antigen it targets is not known. Base quality data are lacking; no much larger clone is found one base away. CDR1 and CDR2 were assigned from the germline V gene as MNHNS and SASEGT. Trimming takes 4 bases off V and 13 bases off J; junction bases not matched to a gene: 14. Reading from cysteine to phenylalanine, the CDR3 counts 16 amino acids. The kept DNA is CDR3 alone, 48 bases in frame from the first base.

This clonotype originated in a female donor with retroperitoneal liposarcoma. The sample comprised tumor tissue. This receptor chain uses TRBV6-1 and TRBJ2-4, with 12 junctional bases fitting TRBD2. The CDR3 reads as follows: CASSGGLAGLYNEQYF. The sequence in DNA is TGTGCCAGCAGTGGGGGACTAGCGGGTTTGTACAATGAGCAGTACTTC.